The next 30 T cell receptor beta chains were all read from a single sample in a study of blood T cell repertoires in COVID-19. Produced via immunoSEQ multiplex PCR; TCRdb's table is partial and in-frame only. This sample yields around 220,000 clones, of which 87% are seen a single time; about 6% belongs to the top ten. Sequencing was performed on PBMCs or T cells enriched from blood (not recorded which). These receptors came from a woman aged 25-40 years with acute COVID-19.

The V and J genes are TRBV4-3 and TRBJ1-2; D is uncertain. Trimming removed 1 base from V and 6 bases from J, with 18 bases in between. This CDR3 has 16 amino acids. Germline V CDR1 and CDR2: LGHNA, YSLEER. CDR3 sequence (DNA): TGCGCCAGCAGCCAAGTCGGAGTTGTAGGCGTTAATGGCTACACCTTC. Amino acids: CASSQVGVVGVNGYTF.

CDR3 amino acids: CAISESFQGGTDTQYF. Here the CDR3 DNA reads TGTGCCATCAGTGAGTCGTTTCAGGGTGGCACAGATACGCAGTATTTT. This chain uses TRBV10-3 with TRBJ2-3, with D possibly matching TRBD1 (5 bases). V was trimmed by 0 bases and J by 1 base, leaving 11 bases between them. CDR3 length: 16 amino acids. Germline-derived CDR1 and CDR2 are ENHRY and SYGVKD.

This chain links TRBV18 with TRBJ1-6; D remains unclear. V was pared by 2 bases and J by 7 bases, with 9 bases between. Germline values: CDR1 KGHSH, CDR2 LQKENI. The CDR3 runs to 14 residues. Written as DNA, the CDR3 is TGTGCCAGCTCACCAAAACAGTTCAATTCACCCCTCCACTTT. Translated: CASSPKQFNSPLHF.

The CDR3, as DNA: TGTGCCAGCAGCCCCCTCTGGAGCGGCCCCACAGATACGCAGTATTTT. Protein sequence: CASSPLWSGPTDTQYF. This chain uses TRBV14 with TRBJ2-3, with D possibly TRBD2 on 5 matching bases. The CDR3 runs to 16 residues. V dropped 4 bases and J dropped 2 bases, with 16 bases sitting between them. Germline loops: CDR1 SGHDN, CDR2 FVKESK. The variable domain in full, with the rest retrieved from reference TRBV14 and TRBJ2-3, is EAGVTQFPSHSVIEKGQTVTLRCDPISGHDNLYWYRRVMGKEIKFLLHFVKESKQDESGMPNNRFLAERTGGTYSTLKVQPAELEDSGVYFCASSPLWSGPTDTQYFGPGTRLTVL.

The rearrangement links TRBV25-1 to TRBJ1-5; no clear D. This CDR3 region has 14 residues. Germline-derived CDR1 and CDR2 are MGHDK and SYGVNS. The germline V and J ends were trimmed by 5 bases and 2 bases, with 10 bases remaining between them. CDR3 nucleotide sequence: TGTGCCAGCAGTCCACCCGGGGGCAATCAGCCCCAGCATTTT. It encodes CASSPPGGNQPQHF.

The V and J genes are TRBV18 and TRBJ1-2; 11 nucleotides line up with TRBD1. The CDR3 covers 14 residues. After removal of 6 bases from V and 6 bases from J, the junction contained 6 bases not matched to a gene. CDR1 is KGHSH, CDR2 LQKENI, per germline. The CDR3 nucleotides read TGTGCCAGCTCGGACCCGGGACAGGGGGATGGCTACACCTTC. Translation gives CASSDPGQGDGYTF.

The rearrangement joins TRBV6-2 or TRBV6-3 to TRBJ2-5, with a possible D match to TRBD2 (5 bases). The CDR3 covers 15 residues. CDR1 MNHEY and CDR2 SVGEGT come from the germline V gene. Deletions cut 3 bases from V and 4 bases from J, with 15 bases between. The CDR3 region is CASSYTQLGSETQYF. CDR3 nucleotide sequence: TGTGCCAGCAGTTATACCCAACTAGGTTCAGAGACCCAGTACTTC.

The rearrangement links TRBV5-4 to TRBJ2-5; D is possibly TRBD1 (5 bases). V lost 0 bases, J lost 3 bases, and 12 bases lay in between. Germline V lookup: CDR1 SGHNT, CDR2 YYREEE (reference sequence). The CDR3 runs to 15 residues. DNA of the CDR3: TGTGCCAGCAGCTTGGTTACAGGTGGGGAAGAGACCCAGTACTTC. It specifies CASSLVTGGEETQYF. The full variable domain, rest sourced from reference TRBV5-4 and TRBJ2-5, is ETGVTQSPTHLIKTRGQQVTLRCSSQSGHNTVSWYQQALGQGPQFIFQYYREEENGRGNFPPRFSGLQFPNYSSELNVNALELDDSALYLCASSLVTGGEETQYFGPGTRLLVL.

J is TRBJ2-3 and V is TRBV9; 7 bases map to TRBD2. The junction had 6 bases not matched to a gene; V was cut back by 4 bases and J by 1 base. Germline loops: CDR1 SGDLS, CDR2 YYNGEE. This CDR3 is built from 15 residues. The CDR3, as DNA: TGTGCCAGCAGCTCTAGCGGAGGACGCACAGATACGCAGTATTTT. Amino acid sequence: CASSSSGGRTDTQYF.

This clone was detected only a few times. The rearrangement uses TRBV6-1 and TRBJ1-4; weak D call: TRBD1 (5 bases). The CDR3 runs to 16 residues. Per the germline V gene, CDR1 is MNHNS and CDR2 is SASEGT. Trimming took 2 bases from V and 10 from J, leaving 20 bases between them. The CDR3 DNA reads as TGTGCCAGCAGTGAACCCGTGGATGGGCAGGGAGGAAAACTGTTTTTT. It encodes CASSEPVDGQGGKLFF.

This clone was detected a few times. V and J are TRBV10-1 and TRBJ2-1, with a weak D call TRBD2 (6 bases). Germline V gives CDR1 WNHNN, CDR2 SYGVQD (reference sequence). The ends were cut back, 7 bases at V and 3 bases at J, with 10 bases in the middle. The CDR3 has 13 residues. CDR3 bases: TGCGCCAGCAAGGCGGGATTCTACAATGAGCAGTTCTTC. Amino acids: CASKAGFYNEQFF.

The V gene is TRBV11-2, the J gene TRBJ2-1; TRBD2 matches at 13 bases. The CDR3 has 17 residues. Germline-derived CDR1 and CDR2 are SGHAT and FQNNGV. The ends lost 5 bases at V and 0 bases at J; junction bases unmatched: 4. The CDR3 spells CASSQRTSGSSYNEQFF. CDR3 nucleotide sequence: TGTGCCAGCAGCCAAAGGACTAGCGGGAGCTCCTACAATGAGCAGTTCTTC. Together with reference TRBV11-2 and TRBJ2-1, the CDR3 gives the full variable domain: EAGVAQSPRYKIIEKRQSVAFWCNPISGHATLYWYQQILGQGPKLLIQFQNNGVVDDSQLPKDRFSAERLKGVDSTLKIQPAKLEDSAVYLCASSQRTSGSSYNEQFFGPGTRLTVL.

The chain couples TRBV5-4 to TRBJ1-4; D possibly corresponds to TRBD1 (5 bases). The germline gives CDR1 SGHNT, CDR2 YYREEE (reference sequence). This CDR3 comprises 14 residues. The V and J ends lost 2 bases and 6 bases respectively, with 11 bases between them. Written as DNA, the CDR3 is TGTGCCAGCAGCTTTGGAGGGGAGGATGAAAAACTGTTTTTT. Protein product: CASSFGGEDEKLFF.

The V gene is TRBV7-8, the J gene TRBJ1-2, with D unclear. This CDR3 is 14 amino acids long. V lost 2 bases and J lost 7, with 14 bases in between. CDR1 and CDR2 (germline): SGHVS, FQNEAQ. CDR3 sequence: CASSLSPLEGGYTF. In DNA, the CDR3 is TGTGCCAGCAGCTTATCCCCACTCGAGGGTGGCTACACCTTC.

The chain uses TRBV4-1 and TRBJ2-3; the match to TRBD2 covers 8 bases. The CDR3 is 16 amino acids. The germline CDR1 and CDR2 sequences are MGHRA and YSYEKL. The J segment lost 5 bases and the V segment lost 0 bases, leaving 7 bases of the junction unmatched. CDR3 protein: CASSQDFGGGVDTQYF. Here the CDR3 DNA reads TGCGCCAGCAGCCAAGATTTCGGGGGGGGTGTAGATACGCAGTATTTT.

The table lists this clone with a count of one. The chain links TRBV12-3 or TRBV12-4 to TRBJ2-7, with a possible D match to TRBD1 (6 bases). V was cut by 9 bases and J by 3 bases, with 15 bases left in between. The CDR3 totals 13 residues. Here the CDR3 DNA reads TGTGCCAGTTCCGGGACACCCAACTACGAGCAGTACTTC. Translation: CASSGTPNYEQYF.

This sequence joins TRBV27 and TRBJ2-1; 10 bases are shared with TRBD2. CDR1 and CDR2 from the germline V gene are MNHEY and SMNVEV (reference sequence). Unmatched junction bases numbered 12, after V lost 7 bases and J lost 0 bases. This CDR3 region has 18 residues. CDR3 sequence (DNA): TGTGCCAGCACGGTGCGGCTAGCGGGGGCAAGCTCCTACAATGAGCAGTTCTTC. Translated, it gives CASTVRLAGASSYNEQFF.

The chain joins TRBV5-5 to TRBJ1-1; 9 bases fit TRBD1. The germline CDR1 and CDR2 sequences are SGHKS and YYEKEE (reference sequence). After removal of 2 bases from V and 7 bases from J, the junction contained 9 bases not matched to a gene. The CDR3 extends over 15 amino acids. This CDR3 is CASSFDGQGPGEAFF. The CDR3 DNA sequence: TGTGCCAGCAGCTTCGATGGACAGGGGCCTGGTGAAGCTTTCTTT.

The gene calls are TRBV6-4 and TRBJ2-1; weak D call: TRBD1 (6 bases). V lost 11 bases, J lost 7 bases, and 18 bases lay in between. The CDR3 covers 13 residues. CDR1 and CDR2 (germline): MRHNA, SNTAGT. CDR3 region: CAPQGLRGNEQFF. The CDR3 DNA reads as TGTGCCCCACAGGGTCTCAGAGGGAATGAGCAGTTCTTC.

The chain combines TRBV5-4 with TRBJ2-3, with a possible D match to TRBD1 (5 bases). Germline V CDR1 and CDR2: SGHNT, YYREEE (reference sequence). The CDR3 is 15 amino acids. Trimming left V 0 bases short and J 3 bases short, with 11 bases between. The CDR3 here is CASSLEGARTDTQYF. The CDR3 DNA follows: TGTGCCAGCAGCTTGGAAGGGGCGAGGACAGATACGCAGTATTTT.

The gene calls are TRBV6-5 and TRBJ2-1; no reliable D call. Germline V gives CDR1 MNHEY, CDR2 SVGAGI. The V end lost 2 bases, the J end lost 8 bases, and 7 bases lay between the germline ends. This CDR3 spans 12 amino acids. CDR3 sequence: CASSYRGYEQFF. The CDR3 coding sequence is TGTGCCAGCAGTTACAGAGGATATGAGCAGTTCTTC.

The chain employs TRBV2 and TRBJ2-1; TRBD2 matches 8 bases. CDR3 length equals 14 residues. With 7 bases clipped from V and 2 bases from J, the junction kept 4 bases outside the gene matches. Germline values: CDR1 SNHLY, CDR2 FYNNEI. The CDR3 DNA follows: TGTGCCAGCACAGGACTAGCACCCTACAATGAGCAGTTCTTC. This encodes CASTGLAPYNEQFF.

This chain uses TRBV5-1 with TRBJ1-3; D may be TRBD1 (6 bases). The CDR3 is 15 amino acids. Trimming removed 3 bases at V and 4 bases at J, with 14 bases between. Germline-derived CDR1 and CDR2 are SGHRS and YFSETQ. CDR3 residues: CASSSYGTPGNTIYF. The CDR3 DNA reads as TGCGCCAGCAGCTCCTACGGGACACCAGGAAACACCATATATTTT.

The chain recombines TRBV23-1 with TRBJ2-5, with TRBD2 matching over 7 bases. TRBV23-1 is an ORF; its function is uncertain. The CDR3 totals 16 residues. The J segment lost 0 bases and the V segment lost 4 bases, leaving 8 bases of the junction unmatched. The CDR3 protein is CASSPQGGDYQETQYF. The CDR3 DNA follows: TGCGCCAGCAGTCCCCAGGGAGGGGATTACCAAGAGACCCAGTACTTC.

The rearrangement joins TRBV6-5 to TRBJ1-2, with a weak D call TRBD1 (6 bases). V lost 4 bases and J lost 8, with 14 bases in between. CDR3 length equals 13 residues. Germline lookup yields CDR1 MNHEY and CDR2 SVGAGI. The CDR3 sequence is CASSFSTGRGYTF. The DNA for the CDR3 is TGTGCCAGCAGTTTTTCGACAGGTCGGGGCTACACCTTC.

In this sample, this clone turned up a few times. This rearrangement joins TRBV7-2 to TRBJ1-2, with 12 bases fitting TRBD1. V lost 4 bases and J lost 7; bases outside the gene matches: 4. This CDR3 is built from 14 residues. Germline V gene data show CDR1 as SGHTA and CDR2 as FQGNSA. CDR3 in amino acids: CASSYGTGGFGYTF. CDR3 DNA: TGTGCCAGCAGCTACGGGACAGGGGGCTTTGGCTACACCTTC.

The rearrangement links TRBV6-5 to TRBJ1-2; D not resolved. Germline-derived CDR1 and CDR2 are MNHEY and SVGAGI. CDR3 length equals 14 residues. The ends were cut back, 6 bases at V and 4 bases at J, with 15 bases in the middle. This CDR3 is CASRSTGFFYGYTF. The DNA for the CDR3 is TGTGCCAGCAGATCGACCGGGTTTTTCTATGGCTACACCTTC.

The V and J genes are TRBV20-1 and TRBJ2-5; maybe TRBD1 (6 bases). The V gene lost 3 bases and the J gene lost 4 bases, with 18 bases spanning the gap. Germline CDR1 reads DFQATT; CDR2 reads SNEGSKA (reference sequence). CDR3 size: 15 residues. CDR3 nucleotides: TGCAGTGCTAGTTTGGGGGCCGCCCGTGGAGAGACCCAGTACTTC. Its translation is CSASLGAARGETQYF.

This chain links TRBV28 with TRBJ1-4, with 8 bases identical to TRBD1. Germline V gene data show CDR1 as MDHEN and CDR2 as SYDVKM. There are 18 residues in the CDR3. With 2 bases clipped from V and 1 base from J, the junction kept 9 bases outside the gene matches. The CDR3: CASSLPSGQGKTNEKLFF. The DNA of the CDR3 is TGTGCCAGCAGTTTACCCTCCGGACAGGGCAAAACTAATGAAAAACTGTTTTTT.

The V call is TRBV19, the J call TRBJ2-7, with TRBD1 matching 9 bases. V was pared by 6 bases and J by 6 bases, with 6 bases of the junction left unmatched. Germline V gives CDR1 LNHDA, CDR2 SQIVND (reference sequence). CDR3 length: 13 residues. CDR3 coding DNA: TGTGCCAGTAGCTCGGGACAGGGTCGCGAGCAGTACTTC. Encoded protein: CASSSGQGREQYF.